This is a list of T cell receptor beta chains from one sample in a study of blood T cell repertoires in COVID-19. TCRdb keeps only in-frame clones here, not all; method: immunoSEQ multiplex PCR. The table has about 180,000 clones, roughly nine tenths seen once. Input material: PBMCs or T cells enriched from blood (not recorded which). These receptors were obtained from a woman in her thirties or forties with acute COVID-19. Both conserved end residues are part of each CDR3. The D gene is left open where the match is weak. The size entry is marked missing in some rows and otherwise reads once, few, many or a size class.

TRBV7-3,-,TRBJ2-1,TRBD1,TGTGCCAGCAGCTTAGAGGGGGCCAGGGCCCGGTACAATGAGCAGTTCTTC,CASSLEGARARYNEQFF
TRBV7-2,few,TRBJ2-7,TRBD2,TGTGCCAGCAGCTTAGGGACTAGTCTGTCCTACGAGCAGTACTTC,CASSLGTSLSYEQYF
TRBV10-3,-,TRBJ2-3,-,TGTGCCATCAGTGAGGGAAGTAGCGCAGATACGCAGTATTTT,CAISEGSSADTQYF
TRBV18,once,TRBJ1-6,TRBD1,TGTGCCAGCTCACCAGACAGGGGAGAGTCACCCCTCCACTTT,CASSPDRGESPLHF
TRBV7-9,-,TRBJ2-7,-,TGTGCCAGCAGCCCTCACAGATTCCCCTACGAGCAGTACTTC,CASSPHRFPYEQYF
TRBV27,-,TRBJ1-1,TRBD1,TGTGCCAGCAAAGACAGGGTCTTGTCTGAAGCTTTCTTT,CASKDRVLSEAFF
TRBV12-3/TRBV12-4,once,TRBJ1-2,TRBD1,TGTGCCAGCAGGGGACAGTACTATGGCTACACCTTC,CASRGQYYGYTF
TRBV11-2,-,TRBJ1-6,TRBD1,TGTGCCAGCAGCTTGTCGACAGGGATATCACCCCTCCACTTT,CASSLSTGISPLHF
TRBV27,-,TRBJ1-5,-,TGTGCCAGCAGTTTACTCGGGAGGGCCGGGGGAGGCAATCAGCCCCAGCATTTT,CASSLLGRAGGGNQPQHF
TRBV6-5,-,TRBJ2-1,TRBD2,TGTGCCAGCAGAATGACTAGCGGGGGTTCGAATGAGCAGTTCTTC,CASRMTSGGSNEQFF
TRBV5-5,once,TRBJ1-1,TRBD1,TGTGCCAGCAGCACACAGGGGGGGAACACTGAAGCTTTCTTT,CASSTQGGNTEAFF
TRBV14,-,TRBJ2-5,TRBD2,TGTGCCACCACCCAACACACGGGGGGGGGAGAGACCCAGTACTTC,CATTQHTGGGETQYF
TRBV7-2,-,TRBJ2-3,-,TGTGCCAGCAGGTTCGGTGGGGGGGCCGGGGTAGATACGCAGTATTTT,CASRFGGGAGVDTQYF
TRBV30,-,TRBJ1-2,TRBD1,TGTGCCACTCCGGGACAGTTTAACTATGGCTACACCTTC,CATPGQFNYGYTF
TRBV30,-,TRBJ2-3,-,TGTGCCTGGAGGGGGGAGGCAGGGCCAGATACGCAGTATTTT,CAWRGEAGPDTQYF
TRBV19,-,TRBJ1-1,-,TGTGCCAGTATTCGGGGGGGGAACACTGAAGCTTTCTTT,CASIRGGNTEAFF
TRBV5-1,-,TRBJ1-1,TRBD1,TGCGCCAGCAGCGAGCTACAGGGGACGTCCACTGAAGCTTTCTTT,CASSELQGTSTEAFF
TRBV28,-,TRBJ2-2,TRBD2,TGTGCCAGCAGTCCACTACTCCGGGCTAGCGGGAGTCCCGGGGAGCTGTTTTTT,CASSPLLRASGSPGELFF
TRBV6-5,-,TRBJ1-2,-,TGTGCCAGCAGTTACGGGCAGGAAAAGCACTTC,CASSYGQEKHF
TRBV28,-,TRBJ2-3,-,TGTGCCAGCAGTTTAGAGGATACGCAGTATTTT,CASSLEDTQYF
TRBV5-4,-,TRBJ2-5,TRBD2,TGTGCCAGCAGCTTTTCCGGGACTAGGGAAGAGACCCAGTACTTC,CASSFSGTREETQYF
TRBV6-2/TRBV6-3,-,TRBJ2-7,TRBD2,TGTGCCAGCACCCCAGCGGGGTCAAATTCCTACGAGCAGTACTTC,CASTPAGSNSYEQYF
TRBV19,once,TRBJ1-2,-,TGTGCCAGTAGTCCGCCCTCCGGGGGCTACACCTTC,CASSPPSGGYTF
TRBV2,-,TRBJ1-2,TRBD1,TGTGCCAGCAGTAAAGGGACAGGAAAGGCGTATGGCTACACCTTC,CASSKGTGKAYGYTF
TRBV7-3,-,TRBJ2-3,TRBD2,TGTGCCAGCAGCTTCGGACTAGCGGGGGGGAAAGATACGCAGTATTTT,CASSFGLAGGKDTQYF
TRBV7-9,-,TRBJ1-1,-,TGTGCCAGCAGCTTACAGCGATCAGGGGCCACTGAAGCTTTCTTT,CASSLQRSGATEAFF
TRBV19,-,TRBJ1-6,TRBD1,TGTGCCAGTAGTCTCCGCCCGGGACAGGGCCCCTCACCCCTCCACTTT,CASSLRPGQGPSPLHF
TRBV9,-,TRBJ2-2,-,TGTGCCAGCAGCGTATATACCGGGGAGCTGTTTTTT,CASSVYTGELFF
TRBV30,-,TRBJ2-7,-,TGTGCCTTTGGGGCTTACGAGCAGTACTTC,CAFGAYEQYF
TRBV18,-,TRBJ2-1,TRBD1,TGTGCCAGCTCAGGGGGGACAGGGCGGAATGAGCAGTTCTTC,CASSGGTGRNEQFF
TRBV10-3,-,TRBJ2-7,TRBD2,TGTGCCATCTCTAGCGGGAGGTACGAGCAGTACTTC,CAISSGRYEQYF
TRBV6-1,-,TRBJ2-7,-,TGTGCCAGCAGTGAAGTGCAGGCATACGAGCAGTACTTC,CASSEVQAYEQYF
TRBV5-1,-,TRBJ2-1,TRBD1,TGCGCCACCACCTCCGGGACAGGGTTTAATAATGAGCAGTTCTTC,CATTSGTGFNNEQFF
TRBV5-1,-,TRBJ2-1,-,TGCGCCAGCAGCTTGATGGGGACTGTCAATGAGCAGTTCTTC,CASSLMGTVNEQFF
TRBV5-8,-,TRBJ1-4,-,TGTGCCAGCAGCTTGCGGGGTGCAACTAATGAAAAACTGTTTTTT,CASSLRGATNEKLFF
TRBV10-3,-,TRBJ2-7,TRBD1,TGTGCCATCAGTGACAGGGGGAGCCACGAGCAGTACTTC,CAISDRGSHEQYF
TRBV11-2,-,TRBJ2-4,TRBD1,TGTGCCAGCAGCTTAACCTGGGACAGAAAAAACATTCAGTACTTC,CASSLTWDRKNIQYF
TRBV3-1/TRBV3-2,-,TRBJ2-7,TRBD1,TGTGCCAGCAGCCAAGGGGTTCGACAGGGGGAACAGTACTTC,CASSQGVRQGEQYF
TRBV30,-,TRBJ2-3,-,TGTGCCTGGAGTCCCGTCGATCCCAGGACAGATACGCAGTATTTT,CAWSPVDPRTDTQYF
TRBV12-5,-,TRBJ2-5,TRBD2,TGTGCTAGTGCCCCGGGTGGTAGCGGGAGGGCCGACGAGACCCAGTACTTC,CASAPGGSGRADETQYF